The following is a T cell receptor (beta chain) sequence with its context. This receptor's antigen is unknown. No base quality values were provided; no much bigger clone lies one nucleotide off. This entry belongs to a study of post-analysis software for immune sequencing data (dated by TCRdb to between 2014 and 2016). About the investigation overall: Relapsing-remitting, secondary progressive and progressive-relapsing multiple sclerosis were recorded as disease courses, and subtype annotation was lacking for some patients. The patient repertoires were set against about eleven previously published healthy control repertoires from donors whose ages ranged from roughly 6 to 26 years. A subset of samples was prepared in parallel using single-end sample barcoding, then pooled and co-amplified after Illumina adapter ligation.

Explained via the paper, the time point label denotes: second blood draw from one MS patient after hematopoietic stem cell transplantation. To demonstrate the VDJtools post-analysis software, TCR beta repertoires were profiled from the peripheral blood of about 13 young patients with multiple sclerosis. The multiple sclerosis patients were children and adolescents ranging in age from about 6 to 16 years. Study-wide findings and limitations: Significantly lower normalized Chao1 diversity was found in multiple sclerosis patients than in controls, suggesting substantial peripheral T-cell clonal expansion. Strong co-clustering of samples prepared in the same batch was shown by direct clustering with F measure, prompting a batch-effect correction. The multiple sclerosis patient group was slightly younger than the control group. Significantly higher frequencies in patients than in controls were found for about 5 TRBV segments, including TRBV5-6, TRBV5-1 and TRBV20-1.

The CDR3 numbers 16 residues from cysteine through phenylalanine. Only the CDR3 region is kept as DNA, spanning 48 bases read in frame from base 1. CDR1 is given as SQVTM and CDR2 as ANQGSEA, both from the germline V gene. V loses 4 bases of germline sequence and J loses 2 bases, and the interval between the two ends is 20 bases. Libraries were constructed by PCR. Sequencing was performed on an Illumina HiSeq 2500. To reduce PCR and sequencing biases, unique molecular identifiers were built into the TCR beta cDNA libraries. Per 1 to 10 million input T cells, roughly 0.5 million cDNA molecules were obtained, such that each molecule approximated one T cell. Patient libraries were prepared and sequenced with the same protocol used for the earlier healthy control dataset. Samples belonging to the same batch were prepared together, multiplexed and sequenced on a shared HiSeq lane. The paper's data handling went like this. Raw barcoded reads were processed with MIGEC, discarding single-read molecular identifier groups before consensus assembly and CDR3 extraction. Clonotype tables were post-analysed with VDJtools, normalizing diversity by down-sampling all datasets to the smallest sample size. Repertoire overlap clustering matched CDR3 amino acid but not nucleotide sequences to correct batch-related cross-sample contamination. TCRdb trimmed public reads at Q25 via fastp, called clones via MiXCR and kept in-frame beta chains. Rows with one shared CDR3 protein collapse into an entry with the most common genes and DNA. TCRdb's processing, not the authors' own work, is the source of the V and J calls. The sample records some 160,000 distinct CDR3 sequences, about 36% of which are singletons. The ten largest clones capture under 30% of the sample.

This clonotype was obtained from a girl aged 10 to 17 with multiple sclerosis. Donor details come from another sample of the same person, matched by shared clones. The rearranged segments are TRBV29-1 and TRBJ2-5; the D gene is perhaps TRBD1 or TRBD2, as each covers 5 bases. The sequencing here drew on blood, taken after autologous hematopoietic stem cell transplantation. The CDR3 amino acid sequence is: CSVGSGRTLGQETQYF. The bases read TGCAGCGTTGGGTCAGGGCGGACTTTGGGGCAAGAGACCCAGTACTTC.